The text below deals with one T cell receptor (beta chain). As yet, its antigen is unknown. Germline V gene sequence: CDR1 SEHNR, CDR2 FQNEAQ (reference sequence). The length of the CDR3 is 15 residues. The V segment lost 5 bases and the J segment 1 base; nucleotides outside the gene matches: 6. The data stem from a study of cytomegalovirus exposure and HLA in healthy donors. Study information: HLA-typed donors contributed 80 million or so unique TCRs, which were held in an early data release. General study points: Later on, an analysis found that several of the most significant clusters appeared to be linked to common viral pathogens, which included parvovirus B19. CMV serostatus was the sole immune exposure information available.

Researchers ran the PCR with 60 Vbeta and 13 Jbeta primers. Authors' data handling: Later analysis identified roughly 82 million unique TCR beta chains, approximately 10 million shared. Only in-frame clones appear in the TCRdb table, and some are missing; sequencing was by immunoSEQ multiplex PCR. V, J and clone size are those of that table, while D and trimming were read from the DNA. The sample gives under 60,000 clones, roughly four fifths of which show up once; about 3.1% is in the top ten. The V and J genes are TRBV7-9 and TRBJ2-3; TRBD2 aligns across 7 bases. Specimen: PBMCs. The source is a man aged 50 or older in good health and CMV-seronegative. The CDR3 DNA sequence: TGTGCCAGCAGCCGAGGAACTAGCGGCACAGATACGCAGTATTTT. Translation: CASSRGTSGTDTQYF.